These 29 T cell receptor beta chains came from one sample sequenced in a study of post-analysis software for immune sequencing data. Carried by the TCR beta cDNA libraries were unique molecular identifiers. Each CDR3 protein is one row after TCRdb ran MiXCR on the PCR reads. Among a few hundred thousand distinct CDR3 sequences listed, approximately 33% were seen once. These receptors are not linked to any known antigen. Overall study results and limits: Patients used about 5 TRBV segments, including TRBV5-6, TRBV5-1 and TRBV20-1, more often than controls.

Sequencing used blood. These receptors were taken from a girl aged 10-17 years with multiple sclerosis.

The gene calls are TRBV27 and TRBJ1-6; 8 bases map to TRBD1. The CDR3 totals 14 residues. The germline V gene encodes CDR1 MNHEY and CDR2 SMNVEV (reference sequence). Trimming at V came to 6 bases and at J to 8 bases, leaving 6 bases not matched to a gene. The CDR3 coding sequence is TGTGCCAGCAGCATGCAGGGGGCAGATTCACCCCTCCACTTT. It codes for CASSMQGADSPLHF.

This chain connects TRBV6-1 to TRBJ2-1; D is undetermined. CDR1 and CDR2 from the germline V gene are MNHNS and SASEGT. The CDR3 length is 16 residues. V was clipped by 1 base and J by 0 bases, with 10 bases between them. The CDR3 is CASSEGWVGSYNEQFF. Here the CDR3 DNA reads TGTGCCAGCAGTGAAGGATGGGTTGGCTCCTACAATGAGCAGTTCTTC.

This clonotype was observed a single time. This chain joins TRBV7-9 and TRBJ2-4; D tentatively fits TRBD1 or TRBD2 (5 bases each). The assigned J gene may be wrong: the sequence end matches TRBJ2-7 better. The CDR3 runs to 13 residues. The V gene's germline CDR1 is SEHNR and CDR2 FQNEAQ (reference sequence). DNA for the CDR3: TGTGCCAGCAGCACCTCGGGACGCTACGAGCAGTACTTC. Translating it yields CASSTSGRYEQYF.

CDR3 sequence: CASRNGQGIGDTQYF. CDR3 nucleotides: TGCGCCAGCAGGAATGGACAGGGGATAGGAGATACGCAGTATTTT. The rearrangement uses TRBV5-1 and TRBJ2-3; 9 bases align to TRBD1. Germline V gene data show CDR1 as SGHRS and CDR2 as YFSETQ. This CDR3 has 15 residues. V was clipped by 5 bases and J by 5 bases; unmatched bases: 9.

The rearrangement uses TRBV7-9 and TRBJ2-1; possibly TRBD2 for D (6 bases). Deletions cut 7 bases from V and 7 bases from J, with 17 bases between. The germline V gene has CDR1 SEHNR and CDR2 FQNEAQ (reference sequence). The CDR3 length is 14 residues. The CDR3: CASNPGENGNEQFF. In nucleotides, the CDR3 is TGTGCCAGCAACCCGGGGGAAAACGGGAATGAGCAGTTCTTC.

The CDR3 loop is CSAFGTGGSYEQYF. In DNA form, the CDR3 reads TGCAGTGCGTTCGGGACAGGGGGTTCCTACGAGCAGTACTTC. The chain recombines TRBV20-1 with TRBJ2-7; the match to TRBD1 covers 11 bases. Germline CDR1 is DFQATT and CDR2 is SNEGSKA (reference sequence). The CDR3 spans 14 residues. With 6 bases clipped from V and 1 base from J, the junction kept 5 bases outside the gene matches.

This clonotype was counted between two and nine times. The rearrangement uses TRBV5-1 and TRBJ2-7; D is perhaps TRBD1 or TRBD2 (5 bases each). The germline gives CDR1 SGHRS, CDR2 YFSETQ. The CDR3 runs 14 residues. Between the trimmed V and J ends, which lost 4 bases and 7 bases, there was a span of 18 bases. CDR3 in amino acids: CASSIVRGADEQYF. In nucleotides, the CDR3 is TGCGCCAGCAGCATCGTCCGGGGCGCCGATGAGCAGTACTTC.

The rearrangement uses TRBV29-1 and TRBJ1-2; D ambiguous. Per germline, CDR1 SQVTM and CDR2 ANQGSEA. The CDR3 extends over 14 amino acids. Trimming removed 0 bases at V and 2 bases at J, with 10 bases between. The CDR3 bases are TGCAGCGTTGAAGACCGACTGACCAACTATGGCTACACCTTC. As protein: CSVEDRLTNYGYTF.

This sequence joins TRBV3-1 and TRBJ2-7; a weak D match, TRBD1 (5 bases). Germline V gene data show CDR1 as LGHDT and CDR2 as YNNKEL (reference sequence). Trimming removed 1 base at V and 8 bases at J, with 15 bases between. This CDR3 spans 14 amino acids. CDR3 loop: CASSQGSQGRKQYF. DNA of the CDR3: TGTGCCAGCAGCCAAGGTAGCCAGGGTCGGAAGCAGTACTTC.

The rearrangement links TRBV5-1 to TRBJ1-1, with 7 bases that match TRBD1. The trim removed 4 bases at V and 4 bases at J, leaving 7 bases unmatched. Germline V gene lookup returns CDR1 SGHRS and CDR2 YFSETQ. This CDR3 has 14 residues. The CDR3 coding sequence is TGCGCCAGCAGCGCCCAGGGGGGGGCCACTGAAGCTTTCTTT. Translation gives CASSAQGGATEAFF.

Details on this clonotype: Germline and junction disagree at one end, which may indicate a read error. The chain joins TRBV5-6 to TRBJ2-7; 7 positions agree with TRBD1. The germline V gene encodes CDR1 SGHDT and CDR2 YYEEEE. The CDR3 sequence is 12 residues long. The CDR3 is CAGSPGQDEQYF. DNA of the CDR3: TGTGCCGGCAGCCCCGGACAGGACGAGCAGTACTTC.

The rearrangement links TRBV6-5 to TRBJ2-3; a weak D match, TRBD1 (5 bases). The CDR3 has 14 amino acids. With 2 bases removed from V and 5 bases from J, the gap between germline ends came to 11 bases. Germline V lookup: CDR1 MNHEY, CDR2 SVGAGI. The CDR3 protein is CASSYRSQGDTQYF. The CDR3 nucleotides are TGTGCCAGCAGTTACCGAAGTCAGGGAGATACGCAGTATTTT.

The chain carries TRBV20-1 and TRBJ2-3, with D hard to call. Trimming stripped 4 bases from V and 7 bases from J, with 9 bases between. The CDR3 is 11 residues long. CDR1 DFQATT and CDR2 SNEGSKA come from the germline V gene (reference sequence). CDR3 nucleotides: TGCAGTGCTATAACAAGCTATACGCAGTATTTT. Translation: CSAITSYTQYF.

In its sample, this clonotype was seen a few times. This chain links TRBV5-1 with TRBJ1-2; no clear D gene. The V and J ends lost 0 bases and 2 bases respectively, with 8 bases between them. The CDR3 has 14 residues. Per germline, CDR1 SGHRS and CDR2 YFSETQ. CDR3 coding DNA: TGCGCCAGCAGCTTGGAGCAGTCAAACTATGGCTACACCTTC. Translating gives CASSLEQSNYGYTF. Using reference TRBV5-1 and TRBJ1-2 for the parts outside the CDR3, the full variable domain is KAGVTQTPRYLIKTRGQQVTLSCSPISGHRSVSWYQQTPGQGLQFLFEYFSETQRNKGNFPGRFSGRQFSNSRSEMNVSTLELGDSALYLCASSLEQSNYGYTFGSGTRLTVV.

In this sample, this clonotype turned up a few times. CDR3 in amino acids: CASSLGPRHSNQPQHF. The CDR3 nucleotides read TGTGCCAGCAGTTTAGGGCCCAGGCATAGCAATCAGCCCCAGCATTTT. The rearrangement uses TRBV28 and TRBJ1-5; no clear D. V lost 2 bases and J 0 bases, leaving 11 bases between the germline ends. The CDR3 totals 16 residues. Germline V gene lookup returns CDR1 MDHEN and CDR2 SYDVKM.

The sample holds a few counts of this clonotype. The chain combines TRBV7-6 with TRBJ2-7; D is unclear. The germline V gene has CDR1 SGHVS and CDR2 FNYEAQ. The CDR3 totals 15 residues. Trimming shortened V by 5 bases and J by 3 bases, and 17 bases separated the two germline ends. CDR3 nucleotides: TGTGCCAGCAGCATGACTCCAACGGGTAGCTACGAGCAGTACTTC. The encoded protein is CASSMTPTGSYEQYF.

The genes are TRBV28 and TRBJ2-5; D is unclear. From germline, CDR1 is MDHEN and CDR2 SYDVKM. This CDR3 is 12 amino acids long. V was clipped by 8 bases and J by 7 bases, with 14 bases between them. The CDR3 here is CASGRVSGTQYF. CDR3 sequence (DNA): TGTGCCAGCGGAAGGGTTTCGGGGACCCAGTACTTC. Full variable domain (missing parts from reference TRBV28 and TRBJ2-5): DVKVTQSSRYLVKRTGEKVFLECVQDMDHENMFWYRQDPGLGLRLIYFSYDVKMKEKGDIPEGYSVSREKKERFSLILESASTNQTSMYLCASGRVSGTQYFGPGTRLLVL.

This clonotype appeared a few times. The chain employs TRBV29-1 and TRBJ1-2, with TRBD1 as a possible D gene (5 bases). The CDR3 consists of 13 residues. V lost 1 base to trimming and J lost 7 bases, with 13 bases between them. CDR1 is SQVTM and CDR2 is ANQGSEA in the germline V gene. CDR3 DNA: TGCAGCGTTGAAGCAAGGGGCAAAGGTGGCTACACCTTC. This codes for CSVEARGKGGYTF.

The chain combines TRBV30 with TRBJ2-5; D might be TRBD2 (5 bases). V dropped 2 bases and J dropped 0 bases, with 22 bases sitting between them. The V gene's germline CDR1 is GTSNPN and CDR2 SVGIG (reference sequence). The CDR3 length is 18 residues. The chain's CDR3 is CAWSPLGSAVTYQETQYF. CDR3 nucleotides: TGTGCCTGGAGTCCCTTGGGGAGTGCGGTAACTTACCAAGAGACCCAGTACTTC. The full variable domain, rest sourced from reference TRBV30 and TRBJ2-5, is SQTIHQWPATLVQPVGSPLSLECTVEGTSNPNLYWYRQAAGRGLQLLFYSVGIGQISSEVPQNLSASRPQDRQFILSSKKLLLSDSGFYLCAWSPLGSAVTYQETQYFGPGTRLLVL.

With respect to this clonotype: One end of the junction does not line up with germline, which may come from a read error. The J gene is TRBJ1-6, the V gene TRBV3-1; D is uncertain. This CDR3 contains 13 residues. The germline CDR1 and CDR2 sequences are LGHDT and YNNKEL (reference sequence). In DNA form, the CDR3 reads TGTGCCAGCAGCCAAAACGGAAATTCACCCCCCCACTTT. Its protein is CASSQNGNSPPHF.

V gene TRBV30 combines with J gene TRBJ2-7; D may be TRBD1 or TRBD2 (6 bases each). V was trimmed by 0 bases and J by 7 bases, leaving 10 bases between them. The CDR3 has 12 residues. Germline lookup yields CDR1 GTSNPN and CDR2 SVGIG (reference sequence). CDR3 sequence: CAWSVGAGEQYF. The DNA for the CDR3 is TGTGCCTGGAGTGTGGGGGCGGGAGAGCAGTACTTC.

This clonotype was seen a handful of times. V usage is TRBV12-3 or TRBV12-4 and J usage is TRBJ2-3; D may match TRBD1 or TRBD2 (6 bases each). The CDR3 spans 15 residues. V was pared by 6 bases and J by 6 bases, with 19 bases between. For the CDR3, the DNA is TGTGCCAGCAGCCTGACTACCGGGGGCTCGGATACGCAGTATTTT. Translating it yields CASSLTTGGSDTQYF.

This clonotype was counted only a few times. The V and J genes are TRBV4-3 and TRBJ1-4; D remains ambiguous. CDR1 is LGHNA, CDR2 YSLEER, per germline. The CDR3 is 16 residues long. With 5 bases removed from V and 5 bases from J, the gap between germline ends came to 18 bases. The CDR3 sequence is CASSDILCRWNEKLFF. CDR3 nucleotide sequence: TGCGCCAGCAGCGACATACTCTGTCGGTGGAATGAAAAACTGTTTTTT.

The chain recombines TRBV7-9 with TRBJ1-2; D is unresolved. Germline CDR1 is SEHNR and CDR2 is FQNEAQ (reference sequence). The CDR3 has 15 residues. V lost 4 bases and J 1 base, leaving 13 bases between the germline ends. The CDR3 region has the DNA TGTGCCAGCAGCTCGGGCGGGGTAGTTAACTATGGCTACACCTTC. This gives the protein CASSSGGVVNYGYTF.

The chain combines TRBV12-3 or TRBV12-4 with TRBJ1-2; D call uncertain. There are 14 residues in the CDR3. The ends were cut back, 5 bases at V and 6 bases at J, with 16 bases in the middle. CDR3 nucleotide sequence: TGTGCCAGCAGTATTGGCCCCCACGGTGATGGCTACACCTTC. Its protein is CASSIGPHGDGYTF.

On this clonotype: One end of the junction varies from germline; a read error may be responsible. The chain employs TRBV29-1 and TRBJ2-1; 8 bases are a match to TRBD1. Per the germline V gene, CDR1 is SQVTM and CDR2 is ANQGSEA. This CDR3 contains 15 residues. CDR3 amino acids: CSVGDRIPSYNEQCF. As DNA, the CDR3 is TGCAGCGTTGGGGACAGGATTCCCTCCTACAATGAGCAGTGCTTC.

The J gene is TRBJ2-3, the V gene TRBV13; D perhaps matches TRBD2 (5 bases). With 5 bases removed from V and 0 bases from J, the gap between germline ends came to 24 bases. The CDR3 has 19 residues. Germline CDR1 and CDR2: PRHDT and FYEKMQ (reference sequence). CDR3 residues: CASSVVRAVQRFSTDTQYF. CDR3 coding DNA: TGTGCCAGCAGCGTAGTTAGAGCGGTGCAGAGGTTTAGCACAGATACGCAGTATTTT.

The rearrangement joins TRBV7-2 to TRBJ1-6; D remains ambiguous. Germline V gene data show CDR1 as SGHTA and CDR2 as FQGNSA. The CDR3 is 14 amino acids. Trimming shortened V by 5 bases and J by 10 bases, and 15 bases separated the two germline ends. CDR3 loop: CASSPYLGPSPLHF. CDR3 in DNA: TGTGCCAGCAGCCCCTATTTAGGCCCCTCACCCCTCCACTTT.

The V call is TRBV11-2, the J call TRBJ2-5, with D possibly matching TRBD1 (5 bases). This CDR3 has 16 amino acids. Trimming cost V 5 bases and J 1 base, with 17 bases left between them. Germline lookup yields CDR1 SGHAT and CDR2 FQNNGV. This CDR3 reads CASSPSRTRAQETQYF. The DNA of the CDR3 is TGTGCCAGCAGCCCATCCCGGACAAGGGCCCAAGAGACCCAGTACTTC.